This T cell receptor beta chain was captured by sequencing in a study of cytomegalovirus exposure and HLA in healthy donors. Study details: Inside one of the first data releases sat about 85 million unique TCRs taken from HLA-typed donors.

Study results and caveats: The authors assumed roughly uniform sequencing depth across donors for presence/absence analyses.

PCR amplification relied on 60 Vbeta primers (plus 13 Jbeta primers). Sequencing used immunoSEQ multiplex PCR; TCRdb keeps in-frame clones, though not all of them. Here the sample spans approximately 170,000 clones, around 82% being singletons. Each donor's status was that of a healthy bone marrow donor. This clone has more than one count but fewer than ten. As yet, its antigen is unknown. The TCR sequence derives from a male donor in good health and CMV-seronegative. The sample taken for sequencing was PBMCs.

The CDR3 loop is CASEGTGELFF. Here the CDR3 DNA reads TGTGCCAGCGAGGGCACCGGGGAGCTGTTTTTT. V usage is TRBV9 and J usage is TRBJ2-2, with D perhaps TRBD2 (5 bases). CDR3 size: 11 residues. V was clipped by 7 bases and J by 4 bases, with 5 bases between them. Per germline, CDR1 SGDLS and CDR2 YYNGEE.